The rows below give T cell receptor beta chains drawn from one sample of a study of blood T cell repertoires in COVID-19. TCRdb's table, derived via immunoSEQ multiplex PCR, lists solely in-frame clones and lacks some. The sample contains 250,000 or so clones, around 89% of which appear only once. The sample was PBMCs or T cells enriched from blood (not recorded which). The receptors derive from a man between 35 and 55 years old who had recovered from COVID-19. CDR3s include the opening cysteine and the closing phenylalanine or tryptophan.

CDR3,V,J
CASSQGLAGHTQYF,TRBV3-1/TRBV3-2,TRBJ2-3
CAWSNSAGQPQHF,TRBV30,TRBJ1-5
CASSQEAGAPKNIQYF,TRBV3-1/TRBV3-2,TRBJ2-4
CATSRTGTGNSPLHF,TRBV15,TRBJ1-6
CASTSDTEINSPLHF,TRBV19,TRBJ1-6
CASSAANPATRGYTF,TRBV9,TRBJ1-2
CASSLRLRGLGETQYF,TRBV5-8,TRBJ2-5
CASSPPGQYGYTF,TRBV18,TRBJ1-2
CASSLGPTSAGEQYF,TRBV5-1,TRBJ2-7
CASVGRQTNNYGYTF,TRBV13,TRBJ1-2
CASSPNGLGETQYF,TRBV19,TRBJ2-5
CASSRDRGRREQYF,TRBV6-2/TRBV6-3,TRBJ2-7
CASSFTQGYQPQHF,TRBV28,TRBJ1-5
CASSGGDGNIQYF,TRBV5-1,TRBJ2-4
CASSLSKSSGNTIYF,TRBV19,TRBJ1-3
CASSRGTGNTEAFF,TRBV5-4,TRBJ1-1
CASKRGRDEQFF,TRBV6-5,TRBJ2-1
CASSLGWGDLGRETQYF,TRBV11-3,TRBJ2-5
CASNHDASGNQPQHF,TRBV19,TRBJ1-5
CASSLDPEGYGYTF,TRBV27,TRBJ1-2
CASSPTGTANTGELFF,TRBV11-2,TRBJ2-2
CASSEIPGTESYSNQPQHF,TRBV6-1,TRBJ1-5
CASSRQGRAEAFF,TRBV13,TRBJ1-1
CASSEGTVSYNEQFF,TRBV5-1,TRBJ2-1
CASSLAVSQETQYF,TRBV5-1,TRBJ2-5
CASSRQGGNTEAFF,TRBV19,TRBJ1-1
CASSSDRGLYQETQYF,TRBV7-9,TRBJ2-5
CASSFSQNTEAFF,TRBV5-5,TRBJ1-1
CASMRETGGDKERHGYTF,TRBV3-1/TRBV3-2,TRBJ1-2
CASSSSGTSTDTQYF,TRBV7-3,TRBJ2-3
CASRRADRAPYYEQYF,TRBV11-3,TRBJ2-7
CASGGAGPNEQFF,TRBV7-9,TRBJ2-1
CASRPGGLTEAFF,TRBV5-6,TRBJ1-1
CASSPWGGRSTDTQYF,TRBV18,TRBJ2-3
CASRPGQGPGGLYGYTF,TRBV7-2,TRBJ1-2
CATHAVSSNQPQHF,TRBV15,TRBJ1-5
CASSERRPEAGELFF,TRBV2,TRBJ2-2
CASSFAGNTGELFF,TRBV7-6,TRBJ2-2
CASSENPRSSGNTIYF,TRBV10-2,TRBJ1-3
CASSSGTSGYNEQFF,TRBV7-3,TRBJ2-1
CASSHNRDRELFF,TRBV6-2/TRBV6-3,TRBJ2-2
CASSLPSALTGELFF,TRBV5-4,TRBJ2-2
CASSAGTSGLNEQFF,TRBV6-5,TRBJ2-1
CASSLVLGAPLHF,TRBV5-1,TRBJ1-6
CASSPQGTTNSPLHF,TRBV27,TRBJ1-6
CASSLALARSYTF,TRBV7-9,TRBJ1-2
CASSYQGNTEAFF,TRBV27,TRBJ1-1
CASSEVLWAGGQDNEQFF,TRBV10-2,TRBJ2-1
CASSSRQGSGNTEAFF,TRBV11-3,TRBJ1-1
CASSLYLQGNNYGYTF,TRBV7-9,TRBJ1-2
CASSIVGGNNQPQHF,TRBV19,TRBJ1-5
CASTSSLARGSSNEQFF,TRBV7-2,TRBJ2-1
CASSYVSGGQAEAFF,TRBV6-5,TRBJ1-1
CASRPGSGANVLTF,TRBV7-2,TRBJ2-6